This TCR beta chain was retrieved from a study of cytomegalovirus exposure and HLA in healthy donors. Study-wide background: HLA-typed donors contributed about 85 million unique TCRs, which were held in an early data release.

The V and J ends lost 4 bases and 6 bases respectively, with 18 bases between them. The germline CDR1 and CDR2 sequences are LNHDA and SQIVND (reference sequence). CDR3 length equals 15 residues. Of note for this clone: Its antigen is unknown.

Study outcomes and limitations: For TCR beta chains, V- and J-gene trimming was later linked to a missense DCLRE1C variant. Earlier results showed most TCR beta V segments being productive about 90% or about 30% of the time.

In the PCR, 60 Vbeta and 13 Jbeta primers were used. Some clones are missing from TCRdb's copy, which holds only in-frame ones; the method was immunoSEQ multiplex PCR. The sample yields roughly 130,000 clones, over 60% seen once. This TCR was recovered from a male donor in good health and CMV-seropositive. The sequenced material came from PBMCs. This chain links TRBV19 with TRBJ1-2; D possibly corresponds to TRBD1 (6 bases). CDR3 bases: TGTGCCAGTAGTACCGACGTTGTAGGGGGTCATGGCTACACCTTC. This codes for CASSTDVVGGHGYTF.